These 7 T cell receptor beta chains share one sample of origin, sequenced in a study of cytomegalovirus exposure and HLA in healthy donors (dated by TCRdb to the late 2010s). The library was obtained by the immunoSEQ multiplex PCR assay. The multiplex PCR relied on a mix of 60 forward primers for TCR Vbeta segments and 13 reverse primers for TCR Jbeta segments. In TCRdb, the immuneACCESS table is reduced to in-frame sequences with V and J assigned. These tables do not hold every clone; where another copy was compared, an unresolved V gene accounts for under half, and the others remain unexplained. The sample table holds approximately 88,000 clones, of which about 80% were seen once. 4% to 5.5% of the sample comes from the top ten. Material: PBMCs. The receptors stem from a young man in good health and CMV-seropositive.

The rearrangement joins TRBV28 to TRBJ1-1; no reliable D call. V dropped 6 bases and J dropped 8 bases, with 16 bases sitting between them. This CDR3 is built from 13 residues. CDR1 MDHEN and CDR2 SYDVKM come from the germline V gene. Here the CDR3 DNA reads TGTGCCAGCAGCATCAGTCTGATCAGGGAAGCTTTCTTT. This encodes CASSISLIREAFF.

This clone was picked up a small number of times. The chain combines TRBV5-6 with TRBJ1-4; 7 nucleotides line up with TRBD1. Germline V gene data show CDR1 as SGHDT and CDR2 as YYEEEE. Losses at the gene ends were 2 bases for V and 3 bases for J; bases not matched to a gene: 16. The CDR3 runs 19 residues. The CDR3 here is CASSFNSRDSFTSNEKLFF. CDR3 in DNA: TGTGCCAGCAGCTTCAATTCACGGGACAGCTTTACATCTAATGAAAAACTGTTTTTT.

This clone has more than one count but fewer than ten. V usage is TRBV28 and J usage is TRBJ1-5, with D maybe TRBD1 (6 bases). Trimming removed 5 bases from V and 7 bases from J, with 18 bases in between. The length of the CDR3 is 15 residues. Germline lookup yields CDR1 MDHEN and CDR2 SYDVKM. The chain's CDR3 is CASSRGGGNRQPQHF. The CDR3, as DNA: TGTGCCAGCAGTAGAGGGGGGGGGAACAGGCAGCCCCAGCATTTT.

Notes on this clone: The junction departs from germline at one end; a sequencing error may be responsible. The V call is TRBV7-9, the J call TRBJ2-7; 10 nucleotides align to TRBD1. CDR3 length: 14 residues. Germline V gene sequence: CDR1 SEHNR, CDR2 FQNEAQ (reference sequence). CDR3 nucleotides: TGTGTCAGCAGAACGGGACAGGGGTTCCACGAGCAGTACTTC. This sequence encodes CVSRTGQGFHEQYF. The variable domain in full, completed from reference TRBV7-9 and TRBJ2-7, reads DTGVSQNPRHKITKRGQNVTFRCDPISEHNRLYWYRQTLGQGPEFLTYFQNEAQLEKSRLLSDRFSAERPKGSFSTLEIQRTEQGDSAMYLCVSRTGQGFHEQYFGPGTRLTVT.

This clone was recorded once. The chain uses TRBV7-2 and TRBJ1-2; 9 nucleotides agree with TRBD1. V shed 5 bases, J shed 3 bases, and the junction held 7 bases outside the gene matches. CDR3 length: 15 amino acids. CDR1 and CDR2 from the germline V gene are SGHTA and FQGNSA. CDR3 in DNA: TGTGCCAGCAGCAAAGGTGGACAGGGGTACTATGGCTACACCTTC. Translation gives CASSKGGQGYYGYTF.

This chain links TRBV20-1 with TRBJ1-1, with a weak D call TRBD1 (6 bases). This CDR3 spans 11 amino acids. Germline V gene data show CDR1 as DFQATT and CDR2 as SNEGSKA (reference sequence). The CDR3 DNA is TGCAGGCCGGGAGGGGGAACTGAAGCTTTCTTT. This encodes CRPGGGTEAFF.

This clone has only one observation. This chain connects TRBV10-3 to TRBJ1-1; D may be TRBD1 (5 bases). This CDR3 has 14 amino acids. The germline V gene has CDR1 ENHRY and CDR2 SYGVKD. Trimming cost V 2 bases and J 1 base, with 8 bases left between them. CDR3 nucleotide sequence: TGTGCCATCAGTGAGGGGGCCAAGAACACTGAAGCTTTCTTT. It codes for CAISEGAKNTEAFF.